This T cell receptor beta chain comes out of a study of cytomegalovirus exposure and HLA in healthy donors. Study-level points and caveats: In a later analysis, a missense DCLRE1C variant was linked to TCR beta V- and J-gene trimming. Within an earlier analysis, most TCR beta V segments proved productive either about 87% or about 30% of the time.

Losses at the gene ends were 4 bases for V and 4 bases for J; bases not matched to a gene: 1. Germline lookup yields CDR1 GTSNPN and CDR2 SVGIG (reference sequence). This CDR3 region has 12 residues. Concerning this clone: Its target is unknown.

PCR was performed using 60 Vbeta and 13 Jbeta primers. The repertoire was sequenced with immunoSEQ multiplex PCR; TCRdb's copy has only in-frame clones and lacks some. The table shows about 210,000 clones, with 60% to 80% occurring only once. The chain joins TRBV30 to TRBJ1-5; 7 positions match TRBD1. Sample: PBMCs. The sequence derives from a male donor in good health and CMV-seronegative. The CDR3 DNA sequence: TGTGCCTGGAAACAGGGGAATCAGCCCCAGCATTTT. This sequence encodes CAWKQGNQPQHF.